This T cell receptor beta chain was identified during a study of blood T cells in healthy people across ages. Using a J-beta primer mix together with a sample-barcoded 5' primer, a second PCR was run for roughly 6 to 11 cycles. Template switching added a 12-random-nucleotide identifier to every cDNA molecule. Each CDR3 protein gets one entry after TCRdb re-called the 5' RACE reads with MiXCR. The repertoire consists of roughly 800,000 distinct CDR3 sequences, with about 53% occurring once and the leading ten covering 40% to 50%. Per the germline V gene, CDR1 is MNHEY and CDR2 is SVGEGT. V was trimmed by 0 bases and J by 2 bases, leaving 11 bases between them. The CDR3 contains 16 residues.

This TCR derives from an elderly man in good health. The specimen was blood. The chain uses TRBV6-2 or TRBV6-3 and TRBJ1-5; maybe TRBD1 (5 bases). CDR3 sequence (DNA): TGTGCCAGCAGTTACTCGGGACGGACGGGCAATCAGCCCCAGCATTTT. It encodes CASSYSGRTGNQPQHF.